This T cell receptor beta chain derives from a study of vaccination and CD4 T cells after COVID-19. Overall study context: Convalescent patients gave post-COVID blood a median around 91 days post-diagnosis, range 35 to 161. From HCoV-229E, HCoV-OC43, HCoV-NL63 and SARS-CoV-2, overlapping spike peptides were used to stimulate the cells.

The germline V and J ends were trimmed by 5 bases and 1 base, with 6 bases remaining between them. The CDR3 has 13 amino acids. Germline lookup yields CDR1 SGHTA and CDR2 FQGNSA. The Oncomine TCR Beta short-read assay was applied to DNA of cultured CD4+ T cells. Investigators isolated genomic DNA from cultured CD4+ T cells. Each CDR3 protein gets one entry after TCRdb re-called the PCR reads with MiXCR. The sample contains about 20,000 distinct CDR3 sequences, roughly half of which appear only once. Treatment defined: roughly ten-day PBMC culture with coronavirus spike peptide pools or control peptides (ViraFEST assay). In the ViraFEST assay, peptide-pool expansion preceded TCR sequencing of expanded clonotypes. The sample holds a few counts of this clonotype. The target antigen is unknown.

The rearrangement joins TRBV7-2 to TRBJ1-3, with D perhaps matching TRBD1 (5 bases). Sequencing used CD4+ T cells from blood, cultured in vitro, obtained before SARS-CoV-2 vaccination. The TCR comes from a human donor who had recovered from COVID-19. CDR3 nucleotide sequence: TGTGCCAGCAGCCAGGGATCTGGAAACACCATATATTTT. Its protein product is CASSQGSGNTIYF.